The 19 T cell receptor beta chains given below trace back to one sample, sequenced in a study of Ad26.COV2.S vaccination and SARS-CoV-2 variants (dated by TCRdb to about 2021). The receptor library was made with the immunoSEQ multiplex PCR assay. In its TCRdb copy, this immuneACCESS table keeps in-frame sequences only and misses some clones. Where compared with another copy, unresolved V genes explain less than half of these, and the others have no known cause. Here the sample has around 370,000 clones; 70% to 90% occur a single time. The biggest ten clones account for roughly 3.5% of the sample. The treatment or condition label, read with the paper, signifies: approximately 18 received Ad26.COV2.S at low or high dose, single or two shots; 5 received placebo; per-sample allocation not given. For vaccine and placebo recipients, repertoires were sequenced using samples collected on day 63 after the first injection.

Sequenced material: peripheral blood, taken in a trial of Ad26.COV2.S vaccine versus placebo. These receptors came from a person aged 18 to 65 who received the Ad26.COV2.S COVID-19 vaccine or a placebo.

In this sample, this clone turned up once. The rearrangement uses TRBV24-1 and TRBJ1-5; possibly TRBD1 for D (6 bases). CDR1 KGHDR and CDR2 SFDVKD come from the germline V gene. This CDR3 contains 18 residues. Trimming shortened V by 3 bases and J by 0 bases, and 17 bases separated the two germline ends. CDR3 in DNA: TGTGCCACCAGTGATCCGACAGGCAGGGACTATAGCAATCAGCCCCAGCATTTT. This encodes CATSDPTGRDYSNQPQHF.

This clone has a handful of counts. The rearrangement uses TRBV24-1 and TRBJ2-1; D is unclear. The CDR3 is made up of 16 amino acids. The germline V gene encodes CDR1 KGHDR and CDR2 SFDVKD. Deletions cut 1 base from V and 8 bases from J, with 17 bases between. CDR3 region: CATSDFGVGSWDEQFF. The CDR3 DNA is TGTGCCACCAGTGATTTTGGGGTTGGGTCTTGGGATGAGCAGTTCTTC.

The chain links TRBV5-1 to TRBJ1-2; weak D call: TRBD1 (5 bases). The CDR3 runs 14 residues. Looked up from germline, CDR1 is SGHRS and CDR2 is YFSETQ. Deletions cut 3 bases from V and 6 bases from J, with 15 bases between. The CDR3 protein is CASSYSSGHDGYTF. The CDR3 DNA follows: TGCGCCAGCAGCTACTCCTCGGGGCATGATGGCTACACCTTC.

V usage is TRBV5-1 and J usage is TRBJ1-2, with 7 bases aligning to TRBD1. The CDR3 is 15 amino acids. CDR1 is SGHRS, CDR2 YFSETQ, per germline. Trimming at V came to 4 bases and at J to 7 bases, leaving 13 bases not matched to a gene. The CDR3 spells CASSPGQPSAAGYTF. CDR3 DNA: TGCGCCAGCAGCCCGGGACAGCCATCTGCTGCTGGCTACACCTTC.

The chain is built from TRBV2 and TRBJ2-1, with 11 positions matching TRBD2. From germline, CDR1 is SNHLY and CDR2 FYNNEI. V was clipped by 6 bases and J by 9 bases; unmatched bases: 13. The CDR3 consists of 16 residues. The CDR3 DNA reads as TGTGCCAGCAGCGCGACTAGCGGGATTGGGTTGGGTGAGCAGTTCTTC. Translating gives CASSATSGIGLGEQFF. The full variable domain, with the rest looked up from reference TRBV2 and TRBJ2-1, is EPEVTQTPSHQVTQMGQEVILRCVPISNHLYFYWYRQILGQKVEFLVSFYNNEISEKSEIFDDQFSVERPDGSNFTLKIRSTKLEDSAMYFCASSATSGIGLGEQFFGPGTRLTVL.

This rearrangement joins TRBV6-5 to TRBJ2-1; 12 nucleotides align to TRBD2. CDR3 size: 16 residues. J gave up 8 bases and V 2 bases, and 7 bases lay outside the gene matches. Germline loops: CDR1 MNHEY, CDR2 SVGAGI. CDR3 in DNA: TGTGCCAGCAGTTACGTCGCGACTAGCGGGAGCTATGAGCAGTTCTTC. The encoded protein is CASSYVATSGSYEQFF.

This chain uses TRBV5-1 with TRBJ2-3, with 16 positions matching TRBD2. Germline lookup yields CDR1 SGHRS and CDR2 YFSETQ. V dropped 10 bases and J dropped 5; count of bases not matched to a gene: 13. The CDR3 runs to 17 residues. The CDR3 sequence: CASYSGTSGRAGDTQYF. CDR3 nucleotides: TGCGCCTCTTACTCCGGGACTAGCGGGAGGGCCGGAGATACGCAGTATTTT.

The CDR3 sequence: CASKWNRVPSGANVLTF. In nucleotides, the CDR3 is TGCGCCAGCAAGTGGAATAGAGTTCCCTCTGGGGCCAACGTCCTGACTTTC. V and J are TRBV5-1 and TRBJ2-6; the D is unclear. The CDR3 spans 17 residues. Germline CDR1 SGHRS, CDR2 YFSETQ. The V end lost 6 bases, the J end lost 0 bases, and 16 bases lay between the germline ends. Full variable domain (rest looked up from reference TRBV5-1 and TRBJ2-6): KAGVTQTPRYLIKTRGQQVTLSCSPISGHRSVSWYQQTPGQGLQFLFEYFSETQRNKGNFPGRFSGRQFSNSRSEMNVSTLELGDSALYLCASKWNRVPSGANVLTFGAGSRLTVL.

The V and J genes are TRBV6-5 and TRBJ1-3; D perhaps matches TRBD1 (6 bases). From germline, CDR1 is MNHEY and CDR2 SVGAGI. V shed 4 bases and J shed 5 bases, with 12 bases lying between them. The CDR3 runs 14 residues. The CDR3 DNA sequence: TGTGCCAGCAGTTCAGGGGAAACACGAAACACCATATATTTT. Its translation: CASSSGETRNTIYF.

V gene TRBV12-3 or TRBV12-4 combines with J gene TRBJ2-1, with D possibly TRBD1 on 6 matching bases. Trimming pared 6 bases from V and 7 bases from J, leaving 10 bases between. The CDR3 has 12 amino acids. The CDR3 region has the DNA TGTGCCAGCAGCCCTACAGGGAATGAGCAGTTCTTC. It codes for CASSPTGNEQFF.

This sequence joins TRBV5-1 and TRBJ1-1; no definite D call. CDR3 size: 13 residues. V lost 0 bases, J lost 7 bases, and 10 bases lay in between. In germline, CDR1 is SGHRS, CDR2 YFSETQ. CDR3 amino acids: CASSLETAYEAFF. For the CDR3, the DNA is TGCGCCAGCAGCTTGGAGACGGCTTATGAAGCTTTCTTT. The whole variable domain, remainder taken from reference TRBV5-1 and TRBJ1-1, is KAGVTQTPRYLIKTRGQQVTLSCSPISGHRSVSWYQQTPGQGLQFLFEYFSETQRNKGNFPGRFSGRQFSNSRSEMNVSTLELGDSALYLCASSLETAYEAFFGQGTRLTVV.

The chain is built from TRBV18 and TRBJ2-2; the D gene is possibly TRBD2 (6 bases). This CDR3 spans 14 amino acids. The V gene lost 5 bases and the J gene lost 4 bases, with 11 bases spanning the gap. The V gene's germline CDR1 is KGHSH and CDR2 LQKENI. This chain's CDR3 is CASSKEGSTGELFF. The CDR3 DNA is TGTGCCAGCTCAAAGGAGGGGAGCACCGGGGAGCTGTTTTTT. Using reference TRBV18 and TRBJ2-2 for the parts outside the CDR3, the full variable domain is NAGVMQNPRHLVRRRGQEARLRCSPMKGHSHVYWYRQLPEEGLKFMVYLQKENIIDESGMPKERFSAEFPKEGPSILRIQQVVRGDSAAYFCASSKEGSTGELFFGEGSRLTVL.

The chain joins TRBV7-2 to TRBJ2-7; the match to TRBD1 covers 10 bases. After removal of 5 bases from V and 5 bases from J, the junction contained 9 bases not matched to a gene. The CDR3 contains 15 residues. CDR1 and CDR2 from the germline V gene are SGHTA and FQGNSA. DNA of the CDR3: TGTGCCAGCAGCCCTTGGGACAGGGGAACCAACGAGCAGTACTTC. Translated: CASSPWDRGTNEQYF.

In its sample, this clone was seen once. The genes are TRBV12-3 or TRBV12-4 and TRBJ2-4; a weak D match, TRBD1 (6 bases). CDR3 length: 11 residues. Trimming left V 6 bases short and J 14 bases short, with 14 bases between. CDR3 bases: TGTGCCAGCAGCAAAACAGGGTCCGAGTACTTC. Translated, it gives CASSKTGSEYF.

The chain couples TRBV28 to TRBJ2-1; unclear D gene. This CDR3 spans 12 amino acids. Trimming stripped 7 bases from V and 9 bases from J, with 13 bases between. In germline, CDR1 is MDHEN, CDR2 SYDVKM. CDR3 nucleotides: TGTGCCAGCAACTCTATGGGGTTTGAGCAGTTCTTC. It specifies CASNSMGFEQFF.

This chain connects TRBV20-1 to TRBJ1-3, with a weak D call TRBD1 (6 bases). Trimming stripped 6 bases from V and 2 bases from J, with 17 bases between. This CDR3 region has 15 residues. Germline assignment: CDR1 DFQATT and CDR2 SNEGSKA (reference sequence). The CDR3, as DNA: TGCAGTGCGAGTTCTTTGGGGGCTGCTGGAAACACCATATATTTT. Its translation is CSASSLGAAGNTIYF.

V and J are TRBV10-3 and TRBJ2-7; 9 positions agree with TRBD1. CDR3 size: 12 residues. J was trimmed by 5 bases and V by 6 bases; bases with no gene match: 2. CDR1 and CDR2 from the germline V gene are ENHRY and SYGVKD. The CDR3 coding sequence is TGTGCCATCAGAGGACAGGGGAACGAGCAGTACTTC. This sequence encodes CAIRGQGNEQYF.

The chain uses TRBV15 and TRBJ2-5; no clear D. The length of the CDR3 is 12 residues. The V end was cut by 3 bases, the J end by 5 bases, with 7 bases between. In germline, CDR1 is LNHNV, CDR2 YYDKDF (reference sequence). As DNA, the CDR3 is TGTGCCACCAGCAGGACTGCGGAGACCCAGTACTTC. Encoded protein: CATSRTAETQYF.

V is TRBV6-2 or TRBV6-3 and J is TRBJ2-3; 7 bases align to TRBD2. Trimming took 2 bases from V and 0 from J; bases not matched to a gene: 2. From germline, CDR1 is MNHEY and CDR2 SVGEGT. This CDR3 comprises 15 residues. The CDR3 is CASSYGGESTDTQYF. The CDR3 DNA reads as TGTGCCAGCAGTTACGGGGGGGAGAGCACAGATACGCAGTATTTT.